Here is one T cell receptor (beta chain) with its context. The antigen remains unidentified. This table comes from immunoSEQ multiplex PCR, and its TCRdb copy is limited to in-frame clones, with some not included. The repertoire consists of about 79,000 clones, with about 89% occurring once and the leading ten covering roughly 27%. This sample stems from a study of T cell responses to AZD1222 COVID-19 vaccine. Points from the study as a whole: A mostly white British donor set with more females was recruited, and clonal diversity was possibly underestimated.

Trimming cost V 10 bases and J 2 bases, with 14 bases left between them. This CDR3 contains 13 residues. The material was peripheral blood, obtained 28 days after the second AZD1222 dose. This clonotype originated in an adult who received the AZD1222 COVID-19 vaccine. V gene TRBV12-3 or TRBV12-4 combines with J gene TRBJ1-1; D remains ambiguous. This CDR3 is CATYREINTEAFF. The DNA for the CDR3 is TGTGCCACTTACAGAGAAATTAACACTGAAGCTTTCTTT.